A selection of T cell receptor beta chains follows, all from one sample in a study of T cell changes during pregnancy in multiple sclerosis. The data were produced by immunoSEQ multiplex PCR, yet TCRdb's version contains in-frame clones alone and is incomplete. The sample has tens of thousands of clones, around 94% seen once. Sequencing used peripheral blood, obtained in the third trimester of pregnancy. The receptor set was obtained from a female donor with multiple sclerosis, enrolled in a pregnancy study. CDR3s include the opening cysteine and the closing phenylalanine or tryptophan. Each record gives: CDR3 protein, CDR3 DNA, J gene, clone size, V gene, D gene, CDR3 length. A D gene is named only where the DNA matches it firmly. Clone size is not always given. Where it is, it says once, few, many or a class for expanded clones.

CDR3aa: CASSLERDNTGELFF
CDR3nt: TGTGCCAGCAGCTTAGAACGGGATAACACCGGGGAGCTGTTTTTT
j_gene: TRBJ2-2
abundance: NA
v_gene: TRBV11-3
d_gene: NA
len: 15

CDR3aa: CASSLVTGSNTEAFF
CDR3nt: TGCGCCAGCAGCCTCGTAACAGGGTCGAACACTGAAGCTTTCTTT
j_gene: TRBJ1-1
abundance: once
v_gene: TRBV4-1
d_gene: NA
len: 15

CDR3aa: CASSGTGLQDTQYF
CDR3nt: TGTGCCAGCTCAGGGACAGGGCTACAAGATACGCAGTATTTT
j_gene: TRBJ2-3
abundance: NA
v_gene: TRBV18
d_gene: TRBD1
len: 14

CDR3aa: CAWSDGGVAQFF
CDR3nt: TGTGCCTGGAGCGATGGTGGAGTAGCGCAGTTCTTC
j_gene: TRBJ2-1
abundance: NA
v_gene: TRBV30
d_gene: NA
len: 12

CDR3aa: CASSLGAGNYGYTF
CDR3nt: TGTGCCAGCAGTTTAGGGGCAGGGAACTATGGCTACACCTTC
j_gene: TRBJ1-2
abundance: NA
v_gene: TRBV27
d_gene: NA
len: 14

CDR3aa: CASTPTGLAGGYEQYF
CDR3nt: TGTGCCAGCACCCCCACGGGCCTAGCGGGAGGATACGAGCAGTACTTC
j_gene: TRBJ2-7
abundance: NA
v_gene: TRBV27
d_gene: TRBD2
len: 16

CDR3aa: CATSRDGGIVYEQYF
CDR3nt: TGTGCCACCAGCAGAGATGGCGGGATCGTCTACGAGCAGTACTTC
j_gene: TRBJ2-7
abundance: NA
v_gene: TRBV15
d_gene: NA
len: 15

CDR3aa: CASSQQGAGHEQFF
CDR3nt: TGCGCCAGCAGCCAACAGGGGGCCGGCCATGAGCAGTTCTTC
j_gene: TRBJ2-1
abundance: NA
v_gene: TRBV4-1
d_gene: TRBD1
len: 14

CDR3aa: CASCRERASYEQYF
CDR3nt: TGTGCCAGCTGTAGAGAGCGGGCCTCCTACGAGCAGTACTTC
j_gene: TRBJ2-7
abundance: NA
v_gene: TRBV28
d_gene: NA
len: 14

CDR3aa: CASSVAGAWDQPQHF
CDR3nt: TGTGCCAGCAGCGTAGCTGGGGCTTGGGATCAGCCCCAGCATTTT
j_gene: TRBJ1-5
abundance: NA
v_gene: TRBV9
d_gene: NA
len: 15

CDR3aa: CASSIRGPTEAFF
CDR3nt: TGTGCCAGTAGTATTAGGGGGCCTACTGAAGCTTTCTTT
j_gene: TRBJ1-1
abundance: NA
v_gene: TRBV19
d_gene: TRBD1
len: 13

CDR3aa: CATGPRVSNQPQHF
CDR3nt: TGTGCCACCGGACCCAGGGTGTCAAATCAGCCCCAGCATTTT
j_gene: TRBJ1-5
abundance: NA
v_gene: TRBV15
d_gene: NA
len: 14

CDR3aa: CASSQEKRVLDEQYF
CDR3nt: TGCGCCAGCAGCCAAGAAAAGCGGGTCCTCGACGAGCAGTACTTC
j_gene: TRBJ2-7
abundance: NA
v_gene: TRBV4-1
d_gene: NA
len: 15

CDR3aa: CASFRQGMNTEAFF
CDR3nt: TGTGCCAGCTTTCGGCAGGGGATGAACACTGAAGCTTTCTTT
j_gene: TRBJ1-1
abundance: NA
v_gene: TRBV5-8
d_gene: NA
len: 14

CDR3aa: CASSSLTGGYTEAFF
CDR3nt: TGCGCCAGCAGCTCCCTAACAGGGGGCTACACTGAAGCTTTCTTT
j_gene: TRBJ1-1
abundance: once
v_gene: TRBV5-1
d_gene: TRBD1
len: 15